Listed here are 17 T cell receptor beta chains from one sample, sequenced in a study of cytotoxic CD8 clonotypes in ibrutinib-treated CLL. The protocol was immunoSEQ multiplex PCR, while the TCRdb copy is restricted to in-frame clones and leaves out a portion. The repertoire holds more than 200,000 clones, 79% seen once, with roughly 10% in the top ten. The specimen was PBMCs, collected after 12 months of ibrutinib treatment. Receptor source: a human donor with chronic lymphocytic leukemia.

This chain joins TRBV6-4 and TRBJ2-1; 11 bases fit TRBD1. The CDR3 loop spans 16 amino acids. The germline gives CDR1 MRHNA, CDR2 SNTAGT. The V gene end was trimmed by 3 bases and the J gene end by 8 bases; junction bases not matched to a gene: 9. CDR3 nucleotides: TGTGCCAGCAGTGATGTGCCGGACAGGGGGCGCGATGAGCAGTTCTTC. Its protein is CASSDVPDRGRDEQFF.

The CDR3 sequence: CAWSVPGGGQYF. The CDR3, as DNA: TGTGCCTGGAGTGTACCGGGGGGCGGGCAGTACTTC. V usage is TRBV30 and J usage is TRBJ2-7; possible D gene TRBD2, 7 bases. V lost 0 bases, J lost 9 bases, and 12 bases lay in between. CDR1 is GTSNPN, CDR2 SVGIG, per germline (reference sequence). The CDR3 has 12 residues.

The genes are TRBV10-3 and TRBJ1-1, with a tentative D call TRBD1 (5 bases). Germline loops: CDR1 ENHRY, CDR2 SYGVKD. The CDR3 is 14 residues long. Trimming took off 3 bases at V and 0 bases at J, with 8 bases between the two ends. The CDR3 sequence is CAISDDRLNTEAFF. As DNA, the CDR3 is TGTGCCATCAGTGACGACAGACTGAACACTGAAGCTTTCTTT.

This chain uses TRBV4-2 with TRBJ2-7, with 8 bases identical to TRBD2. Unmatched junction bases numbered 9, after V lost 0 bases and J lost 5 bases. CDR1 LGHNA and CDR2 YNFKEQ come from the germline V gene. CDR3 size: 16 residues. The CDR3 region has the DNA TGTGCCAGCAGCCAAGAAACTAGCGGCCTCAGGAACGAGCAGTACTTC. Residues: CASSQETSGLRNEQYF.

The chain has TRBV5-1 and TRBJ2-2; D remains unclear. Germline V gene data show CDR1 as SGHRS and CDR2 as YFSETQ. V was clipped by 3 bases and J by 3 bases, with 12 bases between them. This CDR3 region has 15 residues. The CDR3 spells CASSSPQPHTGELFF. As DNA, the CDR3 is TGCGCCAGCAGCTCTCCACAGCCCCACACCGGGGAGCTGTTTTTT.

The chain recombines TRBV6-5 with TRBJ2-7, with D maybe TRBD2 (6 bases). The CDR3 loop spans 15 amino acids. Germline assignment: CDR1 MNHEY and CDR2 SVGAGI. Between the trimmed V and J ends, which lost 6 bases and 3 bases, there was a span of 18 bases. DNA for the CDR3: TGTGCCAGCAGAGCGACTAGTACCCCTCTCTACGAGCAGTACTTC. Its protein is CASRATSTPLYEQYF.

CDR3 residues: CASSLRGVQETQYF. The CDR3 DNA reads TGCGCCAGCAGCCTACGGGGGGTCCAAGAGACCCAGTACTTC. The J gene is TRBJ2-5, the V gene TRBV4-1; 7 bases are shared with TRBD2. The germline V gene has CDR1 MGHRA and CDR2 YSYEKL. Germline trimming cut 4 bases from V and 1 base from J; bases unmatched to any gene: 3. The CDR3 extends over 14 amino acids.

The V gene is TRBV27, the J gene TRBJ1-5; D not resolved. V was clipped by 2 bases and J by 5 bases, with 7 bases between them. Germline values: CDR1 MNHEY, CDR2 SMNVEV (reference sequence). The CDR3 has 13 residues. DNA for the CDR3: TGTGCCAGCAGTTTACGTGTCGATCAGCCCCAGCATTTT. Protein sequence: CASSLRVDQPQHF.

The rearrangement uses TRBV2 and TRBJ2-7; a possible D gene is TRBD1 (6 bases). The CDR3 spans 14 residues. The germline CDR1 and CDR2 sequences are SNHLY and FYNNEI. The V end lost 6 bases, the J end lost 0 bases, and 12 bases lay between the germline ends. CDR3 sequence (DNA): TGTGCCAGCAGGGATCTGGACAGCTCCTACGAGCAGTACTTC. Protein: CASRDLDSSYEQYF.

The J gene is TRBJ2-5, the V gene TRBV11-2; no firm D call. Germline values: CDR1 SGHAT, CDR2 FQNNGV. The CDR3 sequence is 14 residues long. V lost 1 base, J lost 10 bases, and 16 bases lay in between. CDR3 amino acids: CASSLASYRDGQYF. DNA of the CDR3: TGTGCCAGCAGCTTAGCATCCTATAGAGACGGCCAGTACTTC.

The chain couples TRBV29-1 to TRBJ2-1; unclear D gene. The CDR3 is 15 amino acids. Trimming cost V 1 base and J 9 bases, with 19 bases left between them. Germline assignment: CDR1 SQVTM and CDR2 ANQGSEA. The CDR3 nucleotides read TGCAGCGTTGAAGTTGACATATCTAAGAATAGTGAGCAGTTCTTC. Its protein is CSVEVDISKNSEQFF.

The V and J genes are TRBV27 and TRBJ2-1; 9 positions agree with TRBD2. Germline CDR1 reads MNHEY; CDR2 reads SMNVEV (reference sequence). This CDR3 comprises 19 residues. V trimming: 10 bases; J trimming: 0 bases; junction bases outside the gene matches: 19. CDR3 nucleotides: TGTGCCACCCGCAGGTTAGCGGGAGTTCAAGTGAGCTCCTACAATGAGCAGTTCTTC. This encodes CATRRLAGVQVSSYNEQFF.

CDR3 in amino acids: CASSLGGLQTDTQYF. The DNA of the CDR3 is TGCGCCAGCAGCTTAGGGGGGCTGCAGACAGATACGCAGTATTTT. This sequence joins TRBV5-1 and TRBJ2-3; D may match TRBD1 or TRBD2 (6 bases each). This CDR3 is built from 15 residues. The V end lost 2 bases, the J end lost 3 bases, and 13 bases lay between the germline ends. Germline V gives CDR1 SGHRS, CDR2 YFSETQ.

The chain has TRBV2 and TRBJ1-5; TRBD1 agrees at 7 bases. Germline assignment: CDR1 SNHLY and CDR2 FYNNEI. V lost 2 bases, J lost 7 bases, and 5 bases stayed unmatched. This CDR3 is built from 14 residues. The CDR3 loop is CASSENRGPQPQHF. The CDR3 DNA sequence: TGTGCCAGCAGTGAAAACAGGGGCCCCCAGCCCCAGCATTTT.

This sequence joins TRBV5-5 and TRBJ2-7; no clear D. CDR3 length equals 12 residues. V dropped 4 bases and J dropped 3 bases, with 8 bases sitting between them. Germline CDR1 reads SGHKS; CDR2 reads YYEKEE (reference sequence). The CDR3 sequence: CASSLSFYEQYF. CDR3 DNA: TGTGCCAGCAGCCTCTCTTTCTACGAGCAGTACTTC.

This chain joins TRBV27 and TRBJ2-2; 8 bases line up with TRBD2. V trimming: 5 bases; J trimming: 3 bases; junction bases outside the gene matches: 8. CDR1 is MNHEY and CDR2 is SMNVEV in the germline V gene (reference sequence). This CDR3 is 16 amino acids long. The CDR3 coding sequence is TGTGCCAGCAGTCCCTCTCGGGGGGGCGACACCGGGGAGCTGTTTTTT. Translated, it gives CASSPSRGGDTGELFF.

This clone was picked up one time. The genes are TRBV2 and TRBJ2-1; 7 bases are shared with TRBD2. V lost 2 bases, J lost 3 bases, and 7 bases stayed unmatched. This CDR3 spans 16 amino acids. Germline values: CDR1 SNHLY, CDR2 FYNNEI. This chain's CDR3 is CASSELTGGNYNEQFF. Written as DNA, the CDR3 is TGTGCCAGCAGTGAATTGACGGGGGGAAACTACAATGAGCAGTTCTTC.